The 17 T cell receptor beta chains listed next were all sequenced from one sample in a study of T-cell reconstitution after alpha-beta-depleted transplantation in children. A TCRbeta library incorporating unique molecular identifiers was prepared. In TCRdb, the PCR reads were re-called with MiXCR into one record per CDR3 protein. Of roughly 590,000 distinct CDR3 sequences in the sample, 16% were seen once. This material consisted of PBMCs from the stem cell graft donor, taken from the stem cell graft. These receptors all come from a human donor who donated a stem cell graft to a child with acute myeloid leukemia.

This clonotype was seen a few times. The chain couples TRBV29-1 to TRBJ1-5; no firm D call. Germline-derived CDR1 and CDR2 are SQVTM and ANQGSEA. CDR3 length equals 13 residues. Trimming cost V 6 bases and J 7 bases, with 16 bases left between them. CDR3 sequence (DNA): TGCAGCGTCCAGTTGGCGGACGGGCAGCCCCAGCATTTT. Its protein is CSVQLADGQPQHF.

The CDR3 protein is CASSGRKTGFSGANVLTF. DNA for the CDR3: TGTGCCAGCAGTGGCCGAAAAACGGGGTTCTCTGGGGCCAACGTCCTGACTTTC. This sequence joins TRBV25-1 and TRBJ2-6; perhaps TRBD2 as D (5 bases). V dropped 4 bases and J dropped 0 bases, with 16 bases sitting between them. This CDR3 spans 18 amino acids. The V gene's germline CDR1 is MGHDK and CDR2 SYGVNS.

This chain uses TRBV12-3 or TRBV12-4 with TRBJ1-2, with D perhaps TRBD1 (5 bases). Trimming stripped 0 bases from V and 5 bases from J, with 10 bases between. The CDR3 loop spans 14 amino acids. CDR3 amino acids: CASSLAGGKYGYTF. In nucleotides, the CDR3 is TGTGCCAGCAGTTTAGCCGGGGGGAAATATGGCTACACCTTC.

The genes are TRBV12-3 or TRBV12-4 and TRBJ1-3; D uncertain. CDR3 length equals 14 residues. V was pared by 2 bases and J by 4 bases, with 9 bases between. This CDR3 is CASSLSIGGNTIYF. The CDR3 DNA reads TGTGCCAGCAGTTTATCTATTGGAGGAAACACCATATATTTT.

The sample holds many counts of this clonotype. J is TRBJ1-2 and V is TRBV29-1; D is possibly TRBD1 (6 bases). The V and J ends lost 1 base and 4 bases respectively, with 13 bases between them. Germline assignment: CDR1 SQVTM and CDR2 ANQGSEA. This CDR3 spans 14 amino acids. Written as DNA, the CDR3 is TGCAGCGTTGAAGTAAGGGGGATTGCCTATGGCTACACCTTC. This gives the protein CSVEVRGIAYGYTF.

In its sample, this clonotype was seen many times. The chain has TRBV29-1 and TRBJ1-1; D gene unclear. Germline V lookup: CDR1 SQVTM, CDR2 ANQGSEA. This CDR3 has 11 residues. The ends were cut back, 5 bases at V and 3 bases at J, with 7 bases in the middle. The CDR3 DNA reads TGCAGCGTTCTTTTGGACACTGAAGCTTTCTTT. Translation gives CSVLLDTEAFF. Based on the CDR3 plus reference TRBV29-1 and TRBJ1-1, the full variable domain is SAVISQKPSRDICQRGTSLTIQCQVDSQVTMMFWYRQQPGQSLTLIATANQGSEATYESGFVIDKFPISRPNLTFSTLTVSNMSPEDSSIYLCSVLLDTEAFFGQGTRLTVV.

This clonotype was found a few times. The rearrangement uses TRBV7-9 and TRBJ1-4; D uncertain. V was cut by 5 bases and J by 11 bases, with 21 bases left in between. The CDR3 length is 15 residues. Germline V gene lookup returns CDR1 SEHNR and CDR2 FQNEAQ (reference sequence). CDR3 in amino acids: CASSPEDFVSTKLFF. The CDR3 nucleotides read TGTGCCAGCAGCCCGGAGGACTTCGTATCTACCAAACTGTTTTTT. The whole variable domain, filled in from reference TRBV7-9 and TRBJ1-4, reads DTGVSQNPRHKITKRGQNVTFRCDPISEHNRLYWYRQTLGQGPEFLTYFQNEAQLEKSRLLSDRFSAERPKGSFSTLEIQRTEQGDSAMYLCASSPEDFVSTKLFFGSGTQLSVL.

In this sample, this clonotype turned up a few times. The chain combines TRBV7-9 with TRBJ2-7, with TRBD1 matching over 7 bases. Unmatched junction bases numbered 6, after V lost 4 bases and J lost 0 bases. Looked up from germline, CDR1 is SEHNR and CDR2 is FQNEAQ (reference sequence). The CDR3 extends over 15 amino acids. Here the CDR3 DNA reads TGTGCCAGCAGCTCGCAGGGGGAGAGCTCCTACGAGCAGTACGTC. Its protein is CASSSQGESSYEQYV.

This clonotype was seen repeatedly, ten times or more. The chain employs TRBV12-3 or TRBV12-4 and TRBJ1-1; D is possibly TRBD1 (5 bases). CDR3 length: 14 residues. The ends were cut back, 3 bases at V and 8 bases at J, with 16 bases in the middle. The CDR3 DNA reads TGTGCCAGCAGTTTGGGCCGGGGGACGGCCGAAGCTTTCTTT. It translates to CASSLGRGTAEAFF.

This clonotype was counted many times. CDR3 sequence: CASRPLTNSPDTQYF. The CDR3 nucleotides read TGTGCCAGCAGACCGCTAACGAACTCGCCAGATACGCAGTATTTT. V is TRBV7-2 and J is TRBJ2-3, with D unresolved. The CDR3 extends over 15 amino acids. The V end lost 6 bases, the J end lost 4 bases, and 17 bases lay between the germline ends. Germline V CDR1 and CDR2: SGHTA, FQGNSA. Using reference TRBV7-2 and TRBJ2-3 for the parts outside the CDR3, the full variable domain is GAGVSQSPSNKVTEKGKDVELRCDPISGHTALYWYRQSLGQGLEFLIYFQGNSAPDKSGLPSDRFSAERTGGSVSTLTIQRTQQEDSAVYLCASRPLTNSPDTQYFGPGTRLTVL.

This clonotype has just a few counts. CDR3 loop: CSVKQGDNYGYTF. The CDR3 DNA follows: TGCAGCGTCAAACAGGGAGACAACTATGGCTACACCTTC. The chain joins TRBV29-1 to TRBJ1-2; D may be TRBD1 (6 bases). The CDR3 sequence is 13 residues long. V dropped 6 bases and J dropped 2 bases, with 13 bases sitting between them. Germline values: CDR1 SQVTM, CDR2 ANQGSEA.

The chain links TRBV7-3 to TRBJ2-2, with D possibly TRBD2 on 6 matching bases. Germline CDR1 and CDR2: SGHTA and FQGTGA. The CDR3 length is 16 residues. Trimming cost V 1 base and J 2 bases, with 11 bases left between them. Here the CDR3 DNA reads TGTGCCAGCAGCTTAATGGGTAGCGGTAACACCGGGGAGCTGTTTTTT. Residues: CASSLMGSGNTGELFF. The variable domain in full, with the rest retrieved from reference TRBV7-3 and TRBJ2-2, is GAGVSQTPSNKVTEKGKYVELRCDPISGHTALYWYRQSLGQGPEFLIYFQGTGAADDSGLPNDRFFAVRPEGSVSTLKIQRTERGDSAVYLCASSLMGSGNTGELFFGEGSRLTVL.

Ten or more counts support this clonotype. The chain has TRBV7-2 and TRBJ2-7, with D possibly matching TRBD2 (6 bases). V was cut by 2 bases and J by 2 bases, with 13 bases left in between. Germline assignment: CDR1 SGHTA and CDR2 FQGNSA. The length of the CDR3 is 15 residues. In DNA, the CDR3 is TGTGCCAGCAGCTTAACGGATAGGAGGGCCTACGAGCAGTACTTC. Its translation: CASSLTDRRAYEQYF.

A few counts support this clonotype. The CDR3 bases are TGTGCCAGCAGCTTAAAATCAGGGCCGTTGAACACCGGGGAGCTGTTTTTT. Protein: CASSLKSGPLNTGELFF. This sequence joins TRBV7-8 and TRBJ2-2; weak D call: TRBD1 (5 bases). The CDR3 sequence is 17 residues long. Germline values: CDR1 SGHVS, CDR2 FQNEAQ. Trimming shortened V by 2 bases and J by 1 base, and 14 bases separated the two germline ends.

This clonotype was counted at least ten times. The CDR3 sequence is CASSLGASGGADYNEQFF. The CDR3 nucleotides are TGTGCCAGCAGTTTAGGGGCTAGCGGGGGGGCTGACTACAATGAGCAGTTCTTC. The V call is TRBV12-3 or TRBV12-4, the J call TRBJ2-1; 12 bases match TRBD2. CDR3 size: 18 residues. Losses at the gene ends were 1 base for V and 3 bases for J; bases not matched to a gene: 7.

The chain has TRBV15 and TRBJ2-3, with D perhaps TRBD2 (6 bases). Trimming removed 1 base at V and 3 bases at J, with 11 bases between. This CDR3 spans 15 amino acids. Germline CDR1 LNHNV, CDR2 YYDKDF (reference sequence). The CDR3 loop reads CATSRARGGTDTQYF. CDR3 sequence (DNA): TGTGCCACCAGCAGAGCGCGGGGAGGAACAGATACGCAGTATTTT.

This clonotype has just a few counts. The rearrangement joins TRBV4-1 to TRBJ2-7; the D is unclear. V was cut by 2 bases and J by 4 bases, with 6 bases left in between. CDR3 length: 12 amino acids. The germline CDR1 and CDR2 sequences are MGHRA and YSYEKL. The CDR3 sequence is CASSQNGYEQYF. In nucleotides, the CDR3 is TGCGCCAGCAGCCAAAATGGTTACGAGCAGTACTTC.